Listed below are T cell receptor beta chains from one sample, sequenced in a study of blood T cell repertoires in COVID-19. Profiled with immunoSEQ multiplex PCR; TCRdb holds only in-frame clones, not every one. The sample shows around 150,000 clones, 80% to 85% of them seen only once. The specimen sequenced was peripheral blood. Receptor source: a woman aged 55 to 70 with acute or convalescent COVID-19. Each CDR3 is given with its conserved first and last residue. Each record gives: V gene, D gene, J gene, clone size, CDR3 DNA, CDR3 protein. A D gene is named only where the DNA matches it firmly. Clone size is shown for a subset of rows, as once, few, many or a class of expanded clone.

v_call: TRBV19
d_call: .
j_call: TRBJ2-5
clone_size: .
cdr3_nt: TGTGCCAGTAGTATAGCCCCCCCGGAGACCCAGTACTTC
cdr3_aa: CASSIAPPETQYF

v_call: TRBV12-3/TRBV12-4
d_call: TRBD1
j_call: TRBJ1-4
clone_size: .
cdr3_nt: TGTGCCAGCAGTCAACACAGGGGAGGCAAACTGTTTTTT
cdr3_aa: CASSQHRGGKLFF

v_call: TRBV9
d_call: .
j_call: TRBJ1-4
clone_size: .
cdr3_nt: TGTGCCAGCAGCGTAGCCGGGTTTCCCGAAAAACTGTTTTTT
cdr3_aa: CASSVAGFPEKLFF

v_call: TRBV30
d_call: .
j_call: TRBJ1-1
clone_size: .
cdr3_nt: TGTGCCTGGAGTCCACAGGAGAACACTGAAGCTTTCTTT
cdr3_aa: CAWSPQENTEAFF

v_call: TRBV28
d_call: .
j_call: TRBJ2-7
clone_size: .
cdr3_nt: TGTGCCAGCAGTTTCCCCCTGGTGACAGGTACGTCCTCCTACGAGCAGTACTTC
cdr3_aa: CASSFPLVTGTSSYEQYF

v_call: TRBV9
d_call: .
j_call: TRBJ1-2
clone_size: .
cdr3_nt: TGTGCCAGCAGCCTAGGGACACTTCCAGACTATGGCTACACCTTC
cdr3_aa: CASSLGTLPDYGYTF

v_call: TRBV7-2
d_call: TRBD1
j_call: TRBJ2-1
clone_size: few
cdr3_nt: TGTGCCAGCAGCCCCAACAGGGGGCAGTCGGTTGAGCAGTTCTTC
cdr3_aa: CASSPNRGQSVEQFF

v_call: TRBV21-1
d_call: .
j_call: TRBJ2-1
clone_size: .
cdr3_nt: TGTGCCAGCAGCAAAGAGCGGCTAGAGAGCTCCTACAATGAGCAGTTCTTC
cdr3_aa: CASSKERLESSYNEQFF

v_call: TRBV5-1
d_call: TRBD2
j_call: TRBJ2-1
clone_size: once
cdr3_nt: TGCGCCAGCAGCGCTGCAACTAGCGGGGCCAATGAGCAGTTCTTC
cdr3_aa: CASSAATSGANEQFF

v_call: TRBV6-6
d_call: .
j_call: TRBJ1-4
clone_size: .
cdr3_nt: TGTGCCAGCACCACAGGAGCAACTAATGAAAAACTGTTTTTT
cdr3_aa: CASTTGATNEKLFF